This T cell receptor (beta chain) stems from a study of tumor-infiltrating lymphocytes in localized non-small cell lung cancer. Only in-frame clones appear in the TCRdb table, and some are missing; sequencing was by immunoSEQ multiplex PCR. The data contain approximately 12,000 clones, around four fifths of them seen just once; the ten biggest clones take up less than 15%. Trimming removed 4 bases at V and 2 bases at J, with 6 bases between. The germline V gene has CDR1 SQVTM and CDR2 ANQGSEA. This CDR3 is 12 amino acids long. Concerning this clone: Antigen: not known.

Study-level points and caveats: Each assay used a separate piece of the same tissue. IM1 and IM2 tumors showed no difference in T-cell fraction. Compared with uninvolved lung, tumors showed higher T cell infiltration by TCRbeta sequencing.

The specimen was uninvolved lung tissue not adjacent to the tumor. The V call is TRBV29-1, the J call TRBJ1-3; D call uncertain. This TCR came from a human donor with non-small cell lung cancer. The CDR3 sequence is CSVGLPGNTIYF. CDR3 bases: TGCAGCGTTGGGCTCCCTGGAAACACCATATATTTT.